This entry lists 30 T cell receptor beta chains sequenced from one sample in a study of blood T cell repertoires in COVID-19. TCRdb keeps only in-frame clones here, not all; method: immunoSEQ multiplex PCR. The sample shows around 190,000 clones, 84% of them seen only once. Sequenced sample: peripheral blood. These receptors came from a human donor in a cohort sampled during active COVID-19.

The gene calls are TRBV11-3 and TRBJ2-7; 8 bases are a match to TRBD2. The CDR3 has 14 residues. Germline values: CDR1 SGHNT, CDR2 YENEEA. V lost 2 bases, J lost 6 bases, and 6 bases stayed unmatched. The CDR3 loop reads CASSLNGLAGEQYF. The CDR3 nucleotides are TGTGCCAGCAGCTTAAACGGTCTAGCGGGCGAGCAGTACTTC.

J is TRBJ1-2 and V is TRBV5-5; 9 bases map to TRBD1. V lost 4 bases to trimming and J lost 6 bases; unmatched junction nucleotides: 16. This CDR3 contains 17 residues. Per the germline V gene, CDR1 is SGHKS and CDR2 is YYEKEE (reference sequence). The chain's CDR3 is CASSETGGVGESHGYTF. The CDR3 DNA reads TGTGCCAGCAGCGAAACAGGGGGCGTGGGGGAGAGTCATGGCTACACCTTC.

This rearrangement joins TRBV12-5 to TRBJ1-1; D gene uncertain. V shed 3 bases and J shed 6 bases, with 14 bases lying between them. The CDR3 consists of 14 residues. Germline values: CDR1 LGHNT, CDR2 FRNRAP. The CDR3 spells CASGFGLSDAEAFF. In DNA form, the CDR3 reads TGTGCTAGTGGTTTTGGCCTAAGCGACGCTGAAGCTTTCTTT.

This clone was observed once. The identical CDR3 is also encoded by other nucleotide sequences in the sample. The rearrangement uses TRBV12-3 or TRBV12-4 and TRBJ2-7; D remains ambiguous. The CDR3 covers 13 residues. The ends were cut back, 3 bases at V and 1 base at J, with 7 bases in the middle. The CDR3 spells CASSFGLSYEQYF. For the CDR3, the DNA is TGTGCCAGCAGTTTCGGTTTATCCTACGAGCAGTACTTC.

The V and J genes are TRBV6-5 and TRBJ1-6; 9 bases map to TRBD1. Germline V gene sequence: CDR1 MNHEY, CDR2 SVGAGI. The CDR3 is made up of 15 amino acids. V was clipped by 6 bases and J by 10 bases; unmatched bases: 10. The CDR3 nucleotides are TGTGCCAGCAGAACTACAGGGGGCCCAGGATCACCCCTCCACTTT. Translating gives CASRTTGGPGSPLHF.

V usage is TRBV6-9 and J usage is TRBJ2-5; TRBD2 matches 10 bases. The J segment lost 3 bases and the V segment lost 8 bases, leaving 3 bases of the junction unmatched. The V gene's germline CDR1 is MNHGY and CDR2 SVAAGI. The length of the CDR3 is 13 residues. Here the CDR3 reads CASGTSGKETQYF. The CDR3, as DNA: TGTGCCAGCGGAACTAGCGGGAAAGAGACCCAGTACTTC.

The chain joins TRBV7-9 to TRBJ1-2; D possibly corresponds to TRBD1 (6 bases). The CDR3 contains 15 residues. CDR1 is SEHNR and CDR2 is FQNEAQ in the germline V gene (reference sequence). V lost 5 bases and J 3 bases, leaving 16 bases between the germline ends. CDR3 nucleotides: TGTGCCAGCAGCGCCCTGACAGGTGCTCACTATGGCTACACCTTC. Its protein product is CASSALTGAHYGYTF.

J is TRBJ2-2 and V is TRBV3-1 (or the pseudogene TRBV3-2), with D perhaps matching TRBD2 (5 bases). CDR3 size: 14 residues. Germline V gene sequence: CDR1 LGHDT, CDR2 YNNKEL (reference sequence). Trimming left V 4 bases short and J 0 bases short, with 6 bases between. Written as DNA, the CDR3 is TGTGCCAGCAGCCCGGGGACGAACACCGGGGAGCTGTTTTTT. Translation gives CASSPGTNTGELFF.

The genes are TRBV5-1 and TRBJ1-4; 8 bases fit TRBD1. The CDR3 runs to 16 residues. Germline lookup yields CDR1 SGHRS and CDR2 YFSETQ. Trimming at V came to 0 bases and at J to 7 bases, leaving 8 bases not matched to a gene. CDR3 residues: CASSLAIATGVEKLFF. The CDR3, as DNA: TGCGCCAGCAGCTTGGCCATAGCGACAGGGGTTGAAAAACTGTTTTTT. Complete variable domain (other parts from reference TRBV5-1 and TRBJ1-4): KAGVTQTPRYLIKTRGQQVTLSCSPISGHRSVSWYQQTPGQGLQFLFEYFSETQRNKGNFPGRFSGRQFSNSRSEMNVSTLELGDSALYLCASSLAIATGVEKLFFGSGTQLSVL.

V usage is TRBV27 and J usage is TRBJ2-1, with 10 positions matching TRBD1. Germline V gene sequence: CDR1 MNHEY, CDR2 SMNVEV (reference sequence). This CDR3 has 15 amino acids. V trimming: 2 bases; J trimming: 6 bases; junction bases outside the gene matches: 4. The CDR3 DNA reads TGTGCCAGCAGTTTAGGGACAGGGGTCCCCAATGAGCAGTTCTTC. Translation gives CASSLGTGVPNEQFF.

The chain uses TRBV2 and TRBJ2-7, with 7 bases lining up with TRBD2. This CDR3 comprises 15 residues. V was clipped by 0 bases and J by 5 bases; unmatched bases: 7. Germline CDR1 reads SNHLY; CDR2 reads FYNNEI. The CDR3 DNA reads TGTGCCAGCAGTGAAGCGGGGGGGAAGCCGGACGAGCAGTACTTC. It codes for CASSEAGGKPDEQYF.

This clone was counted a single time. This chain links TRBV18 with TRBJ1-1; D unresolved. V lost 1 base to trimming and J lost 1 base, with 4 bases between them. Germline assignment: CDR1 KGHSH and CDR2 LQKENI. The CDR3 runs to 13 residues. The CDR3 reads CASSPQQNTEAFF. The CDR3 coding sequence is TGTGCCAGCTCACCACAACAGAACACTGAAGCTTTCTTT.

J is TRBJ1-3 and V is TRBV25-1, with D uncertain. CDR1 and CDR2 (germline): MGHDK, SYGVNS. V gave up 3 bases and J gave up 4 bases, with 13 bases separating them. The CDR3 is 15 amino acids. The CDR3 is CASSDLGLVGNTIYF. In DNA form, the CDR3 reads TGTGCCAGCAGTGATCTGGGCCTCGTCGGAAACACCATATATTTT.

The J gene is TRBJ1-6, the V gene TRBV9, with a tentative D call TRBD1 (5 bases). Germline lookup yields CDR1 SGDLS and CDR2 YYNGEE. The V end was cut by 2 bases, the J end by 5 bases, with 14 bases between. CDR3 length: 16 residues. CDR3 protein: CASSVSGGTDNSPLHF. The CDR3 coding sequence is TGTGCCAGCAGCGTCTCCGGAGGGACGGATAATTCACCCCTCCACTTT.

V gene TRBV3-1 (or the pseudogene TRBV3-2) combines with J gene TRBJ2-1, with 7 positions matching TRBD2. The length of the CDR3 is 15 residues. Germline CDR1 and CDR2: LGHDT and YNNKEL (reference sequence). The J segment lost 1 base and the V segment lost 1 base, leaving 1 base of the junction unmatched. The CDR3 sequence: CASSQGLASYNEQFF. The CDR3 coding sequence is TGTGCCAGCAGCCAAGGACTAGCTTCCTACAATGAGCAGTTCTTC.

J is TRBJ1-4 and V is TRBV7-9, with 8 positions matching TRBD1. CDR3 size: 18 residues. From germline, CDR1 is SEHNR and CDR2 FQNEAQ (reference sequence). With 2 bases clipped from V and 2 bases from J, the junction kept 10 bases outside the gene matches. The CDR3 is CASSLTRDRRTTNEKLFF. Written as DNA, the CDR3 is TGTGCCAGCAGCTTAACACGGGACAGGAGGACTACTAATGAAAAACTGTTTTTT.

The chain combines TRBV19 with TRBJ1-1; D remains unclear. V lost 8 bases and J lost 0, with 10 bases in between. The CDR3 covers 13 residues. Germline lookup yields CDR1 LNHDA and CDR2 SQIVND (reference sequence). CDR3 DNA: TGTGCCAGTGGAAGAGGTGTGAACACTGAAGCTTTCTTT. Translation gives CASGRGVNTEAFF.

The rearrangement joins TRBV30 to TRBJ2-7, with 8 bases lining up with TRBD1. The J segment lost 6 bases and the V segment lost 1 base, leaving 5 bases of the junction unmatched. This CDR3 spans 13 amino acids. CDR1 is GTSNPN, CDR2 SVGIG, per germline (reference sequence). This CDR3 is CAWSGQGLGEQYF. The CDR3 nucleotides are TGTGCCTGGAGTGGACAGGGGCTGGGCGAGCAGTACTTC.

The CDR3 loop is CASSWGDGDSSYEQYF. In nucleotides, the CDR3 is TGTGCCAGCAGCTGGGGAGATGGCGATAGTTCCTACGAGCAGTACTTC. The gene calls are TRBV7-6 and TRBJ2-7; D is possibly TRBD2 (5 bases). The CDR3 covers 16 residues. The V gene lost 4 bases and the J gene lost 1 base, with 17 bases spanning the gap. The V gene's germline CDR1 is SGHVS and CDR2 FNYEAQ.

The V and J genes are TRBV7-9 and TRBJ1-5; possibly TRBD1 for D (6 bases). This CDR3 contains 15 residues. Germline CDR1 is SEHNR and CDR2 is FQNEAQ (reference sequence). Trimming cost V 5 bases and J 2 bases, with 13 bases left between them. CDR3 sequence reads: CASSPGRGGNQPQHF. The CDR3 DNA is TGTGCCAGCAGCCCAGGCAGGGGCGGCAATCAGCCCCAGCATTTT.

Only a few counts were recorded for this clone. The genes are TRBV19 and TRBJ1-3, with D maybe TRBD1 (6 bases). There are 14 residues in the CDR3. Trimming took 5 bases from V and 3 from J, leaving 11 bases between them. Looked up from germline, CDR1 is LNHDA and CDR2 is SQIVND (reference sequence). The CDR3 region has the DNA TGTGCCAGTAGTTCCACAGGGAGTGGAAACACCATATATTTT. Translated, it gives CASSSTGSGNTIYF.

This chain uses TRBV6-5 with TRBJ2-2, with TRBD1 matching 10 bases. The CDR3 is 15 amino acids. V dropped 6 bases and J dropped 5; count of bases not matched to a gene: 6. Per germline, CDR1 MNHEY and CDR2 SVGAGI. CDR3 coding DNA: TGTGCCAGCAGAGGGGGACAGGGGATAACCGGGGAGCTGTTTTTT. Protein: CASRGGQGITGELFF.

V gene TRBV2 combines with J gene TRBJ1-2; a possible D gene is TRBD1 (6 bases). The germline gives CDR1 SNHLY, CDR2 FYNNEI. The V gene lost 7 bases and the J gene lost 2 bases, with 11 bases spanning the gap. This CDR3 has 13 amino acids. The CDR3 is CASKIRGNYGYTF. Here the CDR3 DNA reads TGTGCCAGCAAGATCAGGGGAAACTATGGCTACACCTTC.

A single count supports this clone. The J gene is TRBJ1-2, the V gene TRBV3-1 (or the pseudogene TRBV3-2); 8 bases are shared with TRBD1. CDR3 length: 17 residues. The germline V gene encodes CDR1 LGHDT and CDR2 YNNKEL (reference sequence). With 0 bases clipped from V and 3 bases from J, the junction kept 9 bases outside the gene matches. CDR3 sequence: CASSQDPPDREDYGYTF. The CDR3 nucleotides read TGTGCCAGCAGCCAAGATCCCCCGGACAGGGAGGACTATGGCTACACCTTC.

V is TRBV5-4 and J is TRBJ1-1; 9 positions agree with TRBD1. The CDR3 spans 15 residues. CDR1 and CDR2 from the germline V gene are SGHNT and YYREEE (reference sequence). V lost 2 bases to trimming and J lost 1 base; unmatched junction nucleotides: 3. The CDR3 region has the DNA TGTGCCAGCAGCTTTACAGGGGGCTGGAACACTGAAGCTTTCTTT. Its protein product is CASSFTGGWNTEAFF. Together with reference TRBV5-4 and TRBJ1-1, the CDR3 gives the full variable domain: ETGVTQSPTHLIKTRGQQVTLRCSSQSGHNTVSWYQQALGQGPQFIFQYYREEENGRGNFPPRFSGLQFPNYSSELNVNALELDDSALYLCASSFTGGWNTEAFFGQGTRLTVV.

A single count supports this clone. Additional DNA sequences in this sample encode the identical CDR3. V is TRBV7-9 and J is TRBJ2-7, with 7 bases identical to TRBD1. CDR1 and CDR2 from the germline V gene are SEHNR and FQNEAQ (reference sequence). The V segment lost 5 bases and the J segment 3 bases; nucleotides outside the gene matches: 4. CDR3 size: 13 residues. The CDR3 loop is CASSRGDSYEQYF. CDR3 DNA: TGTGCCAGCAGCAGAGGGGACAGCTACGAGCAGTACTTC.

The rearrangement uses TRBV2 and TRBJ1-1; 7 bases match TRBD1. CDR3 size: 15 residues. With V trimmed by 6 bases and J by 3 bases, 10 bases remained unmatched. Looked up from germline, CDR1 is SNHLY and CDR2 is FYNNEI. CDR3 DNA: TGTGCCAGCAGGGACCCCAGGGGGTGGGACACTGAAGCTTTCTTT. Encoded protein: CASRDPRGWDTEAFF.

The rearrangement links TRBV13 to TRBJ2-7; 15 bases agree with TRBD2. Trimming cost V 4 bases and J 3 bases; bases outside gene matches: 1. Germline V CDR1 and CDR2: PRHDT, FYEKMQ (reference sequence). There are 15 residues in the CDR3. Here the CDR3 reads CASSWGLAGGYEQYF. DNA for the CDR3: TGTGCCAGCAGCTGGGGACTAGCGGGAGGCTACGAGCAGTACTTC.

This clone was observed a few times. CDR3: CASSLSPPGLREETQYF. CDR3 bases: TGTGCCAGCAGTTTATCTCCACCGGGACTCAGAGAGGAGACCCAGTACTTC. J is TRBJ2-5 and V is TRBV28, with a weak D call TRBD2 (6 bases). Germline V gene lookup returns CDR1 MDHEN and CDR2 SYDVKM. The CDR3 runs to 17 residues. The V gene lost 1 base and the J gene lost 5 bases, with 20 bases spanning the gap. Full variable domain (remainder filled in from reference TRBV28 and TRBJ2-5): DVKVTQSSRYLVKRTGEKVFLECVQDMDHENMFWYRQDPGLGLRLIYFSYDVKMKEKGDIPEGYSVSREKKERFSLILESASTNQTSMYLCASSLSPPGLREETQYFGPGTRLLVL.

The count of this clone is one. The V and J genes are TRBV7-8 and TRBJ1-3; TRBD1 is a possible D gene (6 bases). Germline loops: CDR1 SGHVS, CDR2 FQNEAQ. The ends were cut back, 4 bases at V and 2 bases at J, with 12 bases in the middle. The CDR3 runs 15 residues. For the CDR3, the DNA is TGTGCCAGCAGCTGGGGAACAGGGACTGGAAACACCATATATTTT. The encoded protein is CASSWGTGTGNTIYF.